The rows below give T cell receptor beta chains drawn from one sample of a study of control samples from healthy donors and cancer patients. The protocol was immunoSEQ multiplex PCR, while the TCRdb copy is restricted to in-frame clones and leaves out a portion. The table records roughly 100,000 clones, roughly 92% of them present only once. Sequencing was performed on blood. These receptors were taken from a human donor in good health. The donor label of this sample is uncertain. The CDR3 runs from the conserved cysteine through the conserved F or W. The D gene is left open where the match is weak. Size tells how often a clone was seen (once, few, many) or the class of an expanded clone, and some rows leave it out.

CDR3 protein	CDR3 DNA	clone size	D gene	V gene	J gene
CASRRAGEQYF	TGTGCCAGCAGGAGGGCTGGCGAGCAGTACTTC	-	-	TRBV11-1	TRBJ2-7
CASSAQVQTEAFF	TGCGCCAGCAGTGCGCAGGTACAAACTGAAGCTTTCTTT	-	-	TRBV10-2	TRBJ1-1
CATSDGQGAREAFF	TGTGCCACCAGTGATGGACAGGGGGCGCGAGAAGCTTTCTTT	-	TRBD1	TRBV24-1	TRBJ1-1
CASGLVILADMNTEAFF	TGTGCTAGTGGTTTGGTAATATTGGCCGATATGAACACTGAAGCTTTCTTT	-	-	TRBV12-5	TRBJ1-1
CASSLAGRSNQPQHF	TGTGCCAGCAGCTTGGCGGGCAGAAGCAATCAGCCCCAGCATTTT	-	-	TRBV5-6	TRBJ1-5
CATSDWGLAKETQYF	TGTGCCACCAGTGATTGGGGACTAGCAAAAGAGACCCAGTACTTC	-	TRBD2	TRBV24-1	TRBJ2-5
CASSLDQTGWWNTEAFF	TGTGCCAGCAGCTTAGATCAGACGGGCTGGTGGAACACTGAAGCTTTCTTT	-	-	TRBV11-2	TRBJ1-1
CASSLERTGGEKLFF	TGCGCCAGCAGCTTGGAAAGGACAGGGGGGGAAAAACTGTTTTTT	-	TRBD1	TRBV5-1	TRBJ1-4
CAWSVDSTGELFF	TGTGCCTGGAGTGTCGACAGTACCGGGGAGCTGTTTTTT	-	-	TRBV30	TRBJ2-2
CASSLGPGLYTGELFF	TGTGCCAGCAGCTTGGGTCCAGGGTTGTACACCGGGGAGCTGTTTTTT	-	-	TRBV7-3	TRBJ2-2
CASRGHRGLGSNQPQHF	TGTGCCAGCCGAGGACATAGGGGATTAGGAAGCAATCAGCCCCAGCATTTT	-	-	TRBV19	TRBJ1-5
CAISERDRAYEQYF	TGTGCCATCAGTGAGCGGGACAGGGCCTACGAGCAGTACTTC	-	TRBD1	TRBV10-3	TRBJ2-7
CASSDPGEDTDTQYF	TGCGCCAGCAGTGATCCCGGGGAGGACACAGATACGCAGTATTTT	-	-	TRBV10-2	TRBJ2-3
CASSYGLATNEKLFF	TGTGCCAGCAGTTACGGGCTTGCAACTAATGAAAAACTGTTTTTT	-	-	TRBV6-2/TRBV6-3	TRBJ1-4
CASSYSRLAQRYEQYF	TGTGCCAGCAGTTACTCGCGACTAGCGCAACGATACGAGCAGTACTTC	-	TRBD2	TRBV6-5	TRBJ2-7
CASSSQGNTEAFF	TGCGCCAGCAGCTCTCAGGGGAACACTGAAGCTTTCTTT	once	-	TRBV5-1	TRBJ1-1
CATHEGGRTYGYTF	TGTGCCACCCATGAAGGGGGCAGAACATATGGCTACACCTTC	-	TRBD1	TRBV6-5	TRBJ1-2
CASTPSGTNYGYTF	TGTGCCAGCACCCCTAGTGGCACAAACTATGGCTACACCTTC	-	-	TRBV9	TRBJ1-2
CAISDSYEAFF	TGTGCCATCAGTGACTCTTATGAAGCTTTCTTT	once	-	TRBV10-3	TRBJ1-1
CASSRDGTGGDEQYF	TGCGCCAGCAGCCGGGACGGGACAGGGGGCGACGAGCAGTACTTC	few	TRBD1	TRBV5-1	TRBJ2-7
CASSVGSHSPLHF	TGTGCCAGCAGCGTTGGCAGCCATTCACCCCTCCACTTT	once	-	TRBV9	TRBJ1-6
CASSTAGTGYHEQFF	TGTGCCAGTAGTACCGCCGGGACAGGGTATCATGAGCAGTTCTTC	-	TRBD1	TRBV19	TRBJ2-1
CASNQLDSNQPQHF	TGTGCCAGCAACCAGCTAGATAGCAATCAGCCCCAGCATTTT	-	-	TRBV6-5	TRBJ1-5
CASSSDGGDEAFF	TGTGCCAGCAGCTCAGACGGTGGGGACGAAGCTTTCTTT	-	-	TRBV11-2	TRBJ1-1
CASSSGTDSNTGELFF	TGTGCCAGCAGCTCCGGGACAGATTCCAACACCGGGGAGCTGTTTTTT	-	TRBD1	TRBV3-1/TRBV3-2	TRBJ2-2
CASTASTAGNTIYF	TGTGCCAGCACCGCCTCGACGGCGGGAAACACCATATATTTT	-	-	TRBV6-5	TRBJ1-3
CASSTGTGGYTF	TGTGCCAGCAGTACTGGGACGGGGGGCTACACCTTC	-	-	TRBV6-5	TRBJ1-2
CASSSGTGSQRYTF	TGTGCCAGCAGCTCCGGGACAGGTTCTCAGCGCTACACCTTC	-	TRBD1	TRBV7-2	TRBJ1-2
CASSQAPAGGNNEQFF	TGTGCCAGCAGCCAAGCCCCTGCGGGGGGCAACAATGAGCAGTTCTTC	-	TRBD2	TRBV4-2	TRBJ2-1
CASSELNTGELFF	TGTGCCAGCAGTGAACTTAACACCGGGGAGCTGTTTTTT	-	-	TRBV6-1	TRBJ2-2
CASGTGRGNTIYF	TGTGCCAGCGGAACAGGGAGAGGAAACACCATATATTTT	-	-	TRBV6-5	TRBJ1-3
CASSPRTNQETQYF	TGTGCCAGCAGCCCACGGACCAACCAAGAGACCCAGTACTTC	-	-	TRBV9	TRBJ2-5
CASSMDSHQPQHF	TGTGCCAGTAGTATGGACAGCCATCAGCCCCAGCATTTT	-	-	TRBV19	TRBJ1-5
CASSVGPSYEQYF	TGTGCCAGTAGTGTTGGACCGTCCTACGAGCAGTACTTC	-	-	TRBV19	TRBJ2-7
CASSLPWFSGANVLTF	TGTGCCAGCAGCTTGCCATGGTTTTCTGGGGCCAACGTCCTGACTTTC	-	-	TRBV5-6	TRBJ2-6